This is a list of T cell receptor beta chains from one sample in a study of blood T cell repertoires in COVID-19. The table came from immunoSEQ multiplex PCR; TCRdb's copy has only in-frame clones and leaves some out. The table has around 150,000 clones, about 91% seen once. The sequenced sample was peripheral blood. The receptors stem from a woman in her sixties who had recovered from COVID-19. The CDR3 runs from the conserved cysteine through the conserved F or W. The order of the fields is D gene, V gene, J gene, clone size, CDR3 DNA, CDR3 protein. D genes are given only for firm matches. Rows give clone size only sometimes, using once, few, many, or a class for an expanded clone.

d_gene: TRBD1
v_gene: TRBV11-3
j_gene: TRBJ2-3
abundance: .
CDR3nt: TGTGCCAGCAGCTTACAGACAGGGGTCACAGATACGCAGTATTTT
CDR3aa: CASSLQTGVTDTQYF

d_gene: .
v_gene: TRBV2
j_gene: TRBJ2-3
abundance: .
CDR3nt: TGTGCCAGCAAACCCACCCAGAACACAGATACGCAGTATTTT
CDR3aa: CASKPTQNTDTQYF

d_gene: TRBD1
v_gene: TRBV14
j_gene: TRBJ2-3
abundance: .
CDR3nt: TGTGCCAGCAGCGACAGGGCTCCCACAGATACGCAGTATTTT
CDR3aa: CASSDRAPTDTQYF

d_gene: TRBD2
v_gene: TRBV27
j_gene: TRBJ2-3
abundance: few
CDR3nt: TGTGCCAGCAGTTTCTTGCGGGGGGGCACAGATACGCAGTATTTT
CDR3aa: CASSFLRGGTDTQYF

d_gene: .
v_gene: TRBV7-9
j_gene: TRBJ2-2
abundance: .
CDR3nt: TGTGCCAGCAGCCCCGGGGAGAGGGGCGGAGGGGCCGGGGAGCTGTTTTTT
CDR3aa: CASSPGERGGGAGELFF

d_gene: .
v_gene: TRBV5-1
j_gene: TRBJ2-7
abundance: .
CDR3nt: TGCGCCAGCAGTCTTTCCGGGTCCGCATACGAGCAGTACTTC
CDR3aa: CASSLSGSAYEQYF

d_gene: TRBD1
v_gene: TRBV30
j_gene: TRBJ1-2
abundance: .
CDR3nt: TGTGCCTGGAGTGCCAAGATAAATACCGGGACAGGGCTAGGGTGGGGCTACACCTTC
CDR3aa: CAWSAKINTGTGLGWGYTF

d_gene: TRBD2
v_gene: TRBV4-3
j_gene: TRBJ2-1
abundance: .
CDR3nt: TGCGCCAGCAGCCAAGAGGTAGCGGGGGTGGGTGAGCAGTTCTTC
CDR3aa: CASSQEVAGVGEQFF

d_gene: .
v_gene: TRBV7-2
j_gene: TRBJ2-7
abundance: .
CDR3nt: TGTGCCAGCAGCTTTTATAACGAGCAGTACTTC
CDR3aa: CASSFYNEQYF

d_gene: TRBD1
v_gene: TRBV4-3
j_gene: TRBJ2-4
abundance: .
CDR3nt: TGCGCCAGCAGCCAAGGACAGGGGGGCTTGAAAAACATTCAGTACTTC
CDR3aa: CASSQGQGGLKNIQYF

d_gene: TRBD1
v_gene: TRBV18
j_gene: TRBJ2-1
abundance: .
CDR3nt: TGTGCCAGCTCACCTCGGACAGGAGAGCAGTTCTTC
CDR3aa: CASSPRTGEQFF

d_gene: .
v_gene: TRBV6-5
j_gene: TRBJ1-5
abundance: once
CDR3nt: TGTGCCAGCAGCAGGGACACGGACTCACAATCCCAGCATTTT
CDR3aa: CASSRDTDSQSQHF

d_gene: TRBD1
v_gene: TRBV5-1
j_gene: TRBJ2-2
abundance: .
CDR3nt: TGCGCCAGCAGCCCAGGACAGGGGATGACCGGGGAGCTGTTTTTT
CDR3aa: CASSPGQGMTGELFF

d_gene: .
v_gene: TRBV19
j_gene: TRBJ2-5
abundance: .
CDR3nt: TGTGCCAGTAGTCGGACCCGAGGGCCCCAAGAGACCCAGTACTTC
CDR3aa: CASSRTRGPQETQYF

d_gene: TRBD1
v_gene: TRBV7-9
j_gene: TRBJ2-5
abundance: .
CDR3nt: TGTGCCAGCGGGACAGGGTCGGAAGAGACCCAGTACTTC
CDR3aa: CASGTGSEETQYF

d_gene: TRBD1
v_gene: TRBV28
j_gene: TRBJ2-7
abundance: .
CDR3nt: TGTGCCAGCAAGGGACAGGGGTCCTACGAGCAGTACTTC
CDR3aa: CASKGQGSYEQYF

d_gene: .
v_gene: TRBV19
j_gene: TRBJ1-2
abundance: .
CDR3nt: TGTGCCAGTAGGGCCGGGATTGTCTATGGCTACACCTTC
CDR3aa: CASRAGIVYGYTF

d_gene: TRBD1
v_gene: TRBV5-4
j_gene: TRBJ2-7
abundance: .
CDR3nt: TGTGCCAGCAGCTTGGCAGCGGACAGGGCTAACGAGCAGTACTTC
CDR3aa: CASSLAADRANEQYF

d_gene: .
v_gene: TRBV5-1
j_gene: TRBJ2-3
abundance: .
CDR3nt: TGCGCCAGTCTGAATAGCGACTTATTCACAGATACGCAGTATTTT
CDR3aa: CASLNSDLFTDTQYF

d_gene: .
v_gene: TRBV10-3
j_gene: TRBJ2-2
abundance: .
CDR3nt: TGTGCCATCAGTAGGACAGCCGACACCGGGGAGCTGTTTTTT
CDR3aa: CAISRTADTGELFF

d_gene: .
v_gene: TRBV10-2
j_gene: TRBJ2-2
abundance: .
CDR3nt: TGCGCCAGCCGAAGTTCCGGCGCTGCGCCGGGCGGGGAGCTGTTTTTT
CDR3aa: CASRSSGAAPGGELFF

d_gene: TRBD1
v_gene: TRBV9
j_gene: TRBJ1-5
abundance: .
CDR3nt: TGTGCCAGCAGCGAGACAGGGTTAGGGCCCCAGCATTTT
CDR3aa: CASSETGLGPQHF

d_gene: TRBD1
v_gene: TRBV19
j_gene: TRBJ2-1
abundance: once
CDR3nt: TGTGCCAGTAGTACCTCCGGGACAGGGGTCGAGCAGTTCTTC
CDR3aa: CASSTSGTGVEQFF

d_gene: .
v_gene: TRBV15
j_gene: TRBJ2-1
abundance: .
CDR3nt: TGTGCCACCAGCAGACAGACTAGTTTCTCCTACAATGAGCAGTTCTTC
CDR3aa: CATSRQTSFSYNEQFF